The 24 T cell receptor beta chains in this list originate from one sample, sequenced in a study of cytomegalovirus exposure and HLA in healthy donors. PCR involved 60 Vbeta and 13 Jbeta primers. Profiled with immunoSEQ multiplex PCR; TCRdb holds only in-frame clones, not every one. The sample consists of approximately 160,000 clones, 76% of them appearing once. The specimen sequenced was PBMCs. The receptors stem from a female donor in good health and CMV-seronegative.

This rearrangement joins TRBV7-8 to TRBJ2-3, with D possibly matching TRBD1 (7 bases). Germline V gene sequence: CDR1 SGHVS, CDR2 FQNEAQ. With 4 bases removed from V and 6 bases from J, the gap between germline ends came to 14 bases. The CDR3 runs to 14 residues. The CDR3 coding sequence is TGTGCCAGCAGCTCTAGGCCAGGGGGGGATACGCAGTATTTT. Protein sequence: CASSSRPGGDTQYF.

The CDR3 nucleotides read TGTGCCAGCTCACCATTGGGACAGGCGAACACTGAAGCTTTCTTT. Protein: CASSPLGQANTEAFF. The rearrangement joins TRBV18 to TRBJ1-1; TRBD1 matches at 8 bases. There are 15 residues in the CDR3. V shed 2 bases and J 1 base; nucleotides not matched to a gene: 3. Germline-derived CDR1 and CDR2 are KGHSH and LQKENI.

This chain connects TRBV4-1 to TRBJ2-1; 7 positions agree with TRBD2. Germline trimming cut 4 bases from V and 5 bases from J; bases unmatched to any gene: 11. The CDR3 loop spans 16 amino acids. Germline values: CDR1 MGHRA, CDR2 YSYEKL. The CDR3 sequence: CASSPGGGRGNNEQFF. CDR3 nucleotides: TGCGCCAGCAGCCCGGGAGGTGGGCGGGGCAACAATGAGCAGTTCTTC.

J is TRBJ2-2 and V is TRBV9; D might be TRBD2 (7 bases). With 4 bases removed from V and 5 bases from J, the gap between germline ends came to 15 bases. The CDR3 runs to 15 residues. CDR1 is SGDLS and CDR2 is YYNGEE in the germline V gene. The DNA for the CDR3 is TGTGCCAGCAGCTCGGGGGGCTTCCTGACCGGGGAGCTGTTTTTT. As protein: CASSSGGFLTGELFF. The full variable domain, its missing parts supplied by reference TRBV9 and TRBJ2-2, is DSGVTQTPKHLITATGQRVTLRCSPRSGDLSVYWYQQSLDQGLQFLIQYYNGEERAKGNILERFSAQQFPDLHSELNLSSLELGDSALYFCASSSGGFLTGELFFGEGSRLTVL.

This clone was seen a few times. The chain carries TRBV6-5 and TRBJ2-7, with TRBD1 matching over 8 bases. V lost 3 bases to trimming and J lost 3 bases; unmatched junction nucleotides: 1. The germline gives CDR1 MNHEY, CDR2 SVGAGI. There are 13 residues in the CDR3. CDR3 DNA: TGTGCCAGCAGTTATACAGGGGGCTACGAGCAGTACTTC. Translation: CASSYTGGYEQYF.

The chain carries TRBV18 and TRBJ1-2; D not certain. The CDR3 is 15 residues long. Trimming cost V 3 bases and J 1 base, with 12 bases left between them. The germline gives CDR1 KGHSH, CDR2 LQKENI. In DNA form, the CDR3 reads TGTGCCAGCTCACCCCGGCAGGATCTTAACTATGGCTACACCTTC. Amino acid sequence: CASSPRQDLNYGYTF.

This clone was seen more than once but under ten times. V gene TRBV9 combines with J gene TRBJ2-5, with D unresolved. The germline V and J ends were trimmed by 0 bases and 1 base, with 10 bases remaining between them. The germline V gene encodes CDR1 SGDLS and CDR2 YYNGEE. The CDR3 contains 15 residues. The CDR3 here is CASSVAGSVQETQYF. CDR3 nucleotide sequence: TGTGCCAGCAGCGTAGCGGGTTCAGTCCAAGAGACCCAGTACTTC.

The chain combines TRBV4-3 with TRBJ2-5, with 8 bases identical to TRBD2. The J call is doubtful: the DNA matches TRBJ2-7 better. This CDR3 spans 19 amino acids. Germline V gene data show CDR1 as LGHNA and CDR2 as YSLEER. The DNA for the CDR3 is TGCGCCAGCAGCCAAGATCTGGCCGGGGGACGGGGGGGCGGGCACGAGCAGTACTTC. This gives the protein CASSQDLAGGRGGGHEQYF.

This clone was seen a handful of times. The V gene is TRBV4-3, the J gene TRBJ2-1, with 8 nucleotides matching TRBD2. The length of the CDR3 is 17 residues. The V segment lost 1 base and the J segment 2 bases; nucleotides outside the gene matches: 7. The germline CDR1 and CDR2 sequences are LGHNA and YSLEER. CDR3 sequence reads: CASSQGNVLAAYNEQFF. CDR3 nucleotides: TGCGCCAGCAGCCAAGGTAACGTACTAGCGGCCTACAATGAGCAGTTCTTC.

The rearrangement links TRBV7-2 to TRBJ1-5; D gene unclear. Trimming pared 3 bases from V and 2 bases from J, leaving 8 bases between. The germline V gene has CDR1 SGHTA and CDR2 FQGNSA. This CDR3 is built from 14 residues. The CDR3 nucleotides are TGTGCCAGCAGCTTGTTTACTGGCAATCAGCCCCAGCATTTT. Its translation: CASSLFTGNQPQHF.

The rearrangement uses TRBV27 and TRBJ1-1; TRBD1 aligns across 10 bases. The CDR3 runs to 14 residues. J gave up 2 bases and V 5 bases, and 2 bases lay outside the gene matches. Per the germline V gene, CDR1 is MNHEY and CDR2 is SMNVEV (reference sequence). The chain's CDR3 is CASSRDRGNTEAFF. In DNA form, the CDR3 reads TGTGCCAGCAGTCGGGACAGGGGAAACACTGAAGCTTTCTTT.

V is TRBV2 and J is TRBJ1-5, with 9 nucleotides matching TRBD1. Trimming took 3 bases from V and 4 from J; bases not matched to a gene: 4. Germline V CDR1 and CDR2: SNHLY, FYNNEI. The CDR3 runs to 15 residues. The CDR3 bases are TGTGCCAGCAGTGAGACAGGGGGAAGGAATCAGCCCCAGCATTTT. Residues: CASSETGGRNQPQHF.

The V gene is TRBV30, the J gene TRBJ1-3; 7 bases are a match to TRBD1. This CDR3 has 15 residues. The germline CDR1 and CDR2 sequences are GTSNPN and SVGIG (reference sequence). V shed 5 bases, J shed 0 bases, and the junction held 7 bases outside the gene matches. The CDR3 reads CAWAKGTVSGNTIYF. In nucleotides, the CDR3 is TGTGCCTGGGCAAAGGGGACAGTCTCTGGAAACACCATATATTTT.

This clone was observed once. V usage is TRBV5-6 and J usage is TRBJ2-7, with D uncertain. CDR1 and CDR2 from the germline V gene are SGHDT and YYEEEE. Trimming removed 4 bases from V and 6 bases from J, with 8 bases in between. The CDR3 spans 11 residues. CDR3 bases: TGTGCCAGCAGCGTGCGACTCGAGCAGTACTTC. Amino acids: CASSVRLEQYF.

A note on this clone: A read error may produce the germline difference seen at one junction end. The chain joins TRBV7-9 to TRBJ2-7, with a tentative D call TRBD1 (5 bases). This CDR3 spans 16 amino acids. Per the germline V gene, CDR1 is SEHNR and CDR2 is FQNEAQ (reference sequence). The CDR3 is CSSSRTSLYQGYEQYF. CDR3 DNA sequence: TGTTCCAGCAGCAGAACCTCGCTTTACCAGGGCTACGAGCAGTACTTC.

The chain links TRBV6-1 to TRBJ1-2, with D unresolved. The length of the CDR3 is 13 residues. Trimming shortened V by 1 base and J by 4 bases, and 7 bases separated the two germline ends. Germline loops: CDR1 MNHNS, CDR2 SASEGT. DNA for the CDR3: TGTGCCAGCAGTGAAGGGACTGGCTATGGCTACACCTTC. Translating it yields CASSEGTGYGYTF.

This chain joins TRBV5-3 and TRBJ1-2, with D possibly being TRBD1 (6 bases). TRBV5-3 is sorted into the ORF group, with uncertain function. The V gene lost 0 bases and the J gene lost 1 base, with 13 bases spanning the gap. CDR3 length: 16 amino acids. The CDR3 DNA reads as TGTGCCAGAAGCTTGGCTATCCCGGACAGTAACTATGGCTACACCTTC. It translates to CARSLAIPDSNYGYTF.

The chain recombines TRBV5-4 with TRBJ1-6; D uncertain. This CDR3 contains 14 residues. V lost 0 bases, J lost 14 bases, and 15 bases lay in between. Germline lookup yields CDR1 SGHNT and CDR2 YYREEE (reference sequence). CDR3 bases: TGTGCCAGCAGCTTGGGGCGCCGTCGGGGAGCCCTCCACTTT. Translation: CASSLGRRRGALHF.

This chain links TRBV18 with TRBJ2-5; 7 bases fit TRBD1. This CDR3 contains 14 residues. V lost 1 base to trimming and J lost 4 bases; unmatched junction nucleotides: 3. The germline CDR1 and CDR2 sequences are KGHSH and LQKENI. In DNA form, the CDR3 reads TGTGCCAGCTCACCACGGGACAGTGCAGAGACCCAGTACTTC. Residues: CASSPRDSAETQYF.

As to this clone: One end of the junction does not line up with germline, which may come from a read error. V usage is TRBV2 and J usage is TRBJ2-4; 8 bases map to TRBD2. Germline CDR1 reads SNHLY; CDR2 reads FYNNEI. The CDR3 covers 15 residues. The CDR3 reads CASTPGGIAKNSQYF. The CDR3 nucleotides are TGTGCCAGCACCCCGGGGGGGATAGCCAAAAACAGTCAGTACTTC.

This clone was observed a single time. The chain combines TRBV9 with TRBJ2-3; 7 nucleotides line up with TRBD1. Germline trimming cut 3 bases from V and 6 bases from J; bases unmatched to any gene: 13. CDR1 and CDR2 from the germline V gene are SGDLS and YYNGEE. The CDR3 is made up of 16 amino acids. As DNA, the CDR3 is TGTGCCAGCAGCGCGGACAGGCGACCTCTTGGGGATACGCAGTATTTT. Translation gives CASSADRRPLGDTQYF.

J is TRBJ2-7 and V is TRBV4-3; tentatively, D is TRBD2 (7 bases). Germline CDR1 is LGHNA and CDR2 is YSLEER. The CDR3 runs 15 residues. Trimming cost V 7 bases and J 2 bases, with 18 bases left between them. The DNA for the CDR3 is TGCGCCAGCACCGAAGGGGGGAGGGCCCCCTACGAGCAGTACTTC. Its translation is CASTEGGRAPYEQYF.

The V call is TRBV4-1, the J call TRBJ1-1; D gene uncertain. The V end was cut by 3 bases, the J end by 7 bases, with 6 bases between. The CDR3 runs to 11 residues. CDR1 and CDR2 from the germline V gene are MGHRA and YSYEKL. The CDR3 is CASSHELEAFF. In DNA, the CDR3 is TGCGCCAGCAGCCATGAACTTGAAGCTTTCTTT.

This chain uses TRBV5-4 with TRBJ1-2; D unresolved. There are 14 residues in the CDR3. Trimming cost V 4 bases and J 2 bases, with 12 bases left between them. Germline assignment: CDR1 SGHNT and CDR2 YYREEE (reference sequence). The CDR3 here is CASSLAGENYGYTF. The DNA of the CDR3 is TGTGCCAGCAGCCTGGCCGGAGAAAACTATGGCTACACCTTC.